Reported below is one T cell receptor beta chain. Its antigen is currently not known. Base-call qualities are not available, and no considerably larger clone is one nucleotide away. The V and J ends are trimmed by 2 bases and 4 bases, leaving 17 bases between them. Counted from cysteine to phenylalanine, this CDR3 has 16 amino acids. The entry retains the CDR3 DNA only, 48 bases that are in frame from base 1. CDR1 MRHNA and CDR2 SNTAGT are derived from the germline V gene. This specimen's time point label, per the study, means: cells obtained before transplantation from donor or recipient. CD3+CD4+ and CD3+CD8+ populations were FACS-sorted from unstimulated pre-transplant donor and recipient cells taken from spleen or lymph nodes. The library was obtained by the immunoSEQ multiplex PCR assay. For most patients, genomic DNA was isolated with the Qiagen DNeasy Blood and Tissue Kit and shipped frozen to Adaptive Biotechnologies for TCR sequencing. High-throughput TCR-beta CDR3 sequencing of genomic DNA from most patients was performed by Adaptive Biotechnologies. The study's own analysis went as follows. TCR sequencing data for roughly 20 patients were retrieved from Adaptive's ImmunoSEQ software; a few other patients were processed with MiXCR and VDJtools. To correct CD4 versus CD8 sorting errors, sequences present in both subsets at a frequency ratio below 5:1 were removed. Because the origin of CDR3 nucleotide sequences shared between donor and recipient could not be assigned, those sequences were removed. To be classed as alloreactive, a clone needed at least 2-fold expansion over unstimulated cells and a minimum CFSE-low frequency of 0.002% (template counts) or 0.001% (read counts). Mappable clones were those detected in sequenced pre-transplant spleen, lymph node, or MLR CFSE-low populations of the donor or recipient. The cumulative frequency of alloreactive clones was calculated as a percentage of all sequences, weighted by copy number. TCRdb limited this immuneACCESS table to in-frame rearrangements with V and J called. A share of clones is missing; checked studies link under half to unresolved V genes, and the rest is unexplained. That table supplies the V and J calls and clone size; D and trimming were determined from the DNA. The sample table holds roughly 120,000 clones, of which over 85% were seen once. The ten largest clones capture 0.095% to 0.15% of the sample.

The data originate from a study of graft-versus-host responses after intestinal transplantation (TCRdb year 2021). In the study overall: The transplants that recipients got were multivisceral, liver-intestinal, or isolated intestinal. Every recipient was given anti-thymocyte globulin induction, then maintenance tacrolimus and steroids for approximately 3 years. After intestinal transplantation, graft-versus-host and host-versus-graft alloreactive T cell clones in the graft, circulation and bone marrow were tracked using bulk TCR-beta CDR3 sequencing. To identify alloreactive clones, pre-transplant mixed lymphocyte reaction products were sequenced and compared with unstimulated pre-transplant donor and recipient T cells. A cohort of 24 intestinal transplant recipients, including one retransplant, was enrolled, and a few patients lacking pretransplant specimens were excluded. Donor T cell macrochimerism was defined as a peak of at least 4% donor T cells among recipient peripheral blood mononuclear cells. Rather than being sequenced by the commercial service, samples from a few later patients were sequenced in-house on an Illumina MiSeq and processed with MiXCR.

Summary of the overall study and its limitations: In the allografts of patients with donor T cell macrochimerism, GvH to HvG T cell clonal ratios were high. The conclusions were limited by the relatively low number and heterogeneity of the intestinal transplant patients. Early after transplant, peak levels of circulating GvH clones were found to be associated with declines in HvG clones. GvH clones were detected in recipient bone marrow, and some appeared earlier in ileal mucosa or blood, consistent with an intestinal mucosal origin.

The TCR sequence derives from a human donor who received an intestinal transplant. Recombination joined TRBV6-4 with TRBJ1-1; TRBD1 is a possible D gene, resting on 6 matching bases. The sequencing here drew on unstimulated CD4+ T cells sorted from spleen or lymph node cells, taken before intestinal transplant. CDR3 sequence: CASSDPKRGVGTEAFF. The DNA sequence follows: TGTGCCAGCAGTGACCCTAAGAGGGGGGTTGGCACTGAAGCTTTCTTT.